This entry concerns a single T cell receptor beta chain. No cognate antigen has been identified for it. Per-nucleotide qualities are absent, and no much larger clonotype sits a single base away. TCRbeta CDR3 regions were amplified from genomic DNA using the immunoSEQ Assay, a bias-controlled multiplex PCR. The study's own analysis went as follows. The number of nucleated cells in each sample was estimated by amplification of reference gene primers within the assay. To quantify the absolute abundance of each unique TCRbeta CDR3 rearrangement, sequence reads were collapsed and filtered. For each sample, productive Simpson clonality was calculated as the square root of Simpson's diversity index across productive rearrangements. Not all clones reach the TCRdb copy of this immuneACCESS table, which keeps in-frame sequences only. Checked studies attribute under half of the gap to unresolved V genes and leave the rest unexplained. That table is the source of V, J and clone size, and D and trimming were worked out from the DNA. The sample yields approximately 260,000 clones; 70% to 90% were counted once. Clones ranked in the top ten supply roughly 9.6% of the sample.

This entry belongs to a study of blood T cell repertoires in COVID-19 (dated by TCRdb to the early 2020s). Some background on the complete study: The collaborator samples originated in the United States, Italy and Spain and spanned the acute and convalescent phases of COVID-19. The prospective study material was composed of cDNA or gDNA derived from T cells, B-cell-depleted T cells, or PBMCs. The dataset comprised deeply sampled blood TCRbeta repertoires from subjects exposed to, actively infected with, or recovered from COVID-19. The repertoires were made available in a free public database intended to serve as a resource for research on the immune response to SARS-CoV-2. The samples were drawn from two sources: the first 160 participants of the ongoing ImmuneRACE study, and 1,200 or so subjects contributed by 6 global collaborators. Nearly every sample came with metadata listing a de-identified subject ID, COVID-19 status, age in years and sex. HLA class I and class II types, where available, came from metadata supplied by the sample provider rather than from assay-based typing.

Study-wide conclusions, independent of this receptor: The quantity of clinical and demographic metadata differed by source and by participant and was supplied without curation.

The collaborating institutions used their own protocols to collect whole blood in K2EDTA tubes. For TCRbeta analysis, collaborators shipped samples as frozen whole blood, isolated PBMCs, or DNA extracted from either of those sample types. The CDR3 numbers 12 residues from cysteine through phenylalanine. Of the read, only the CDR3 DNA is kept; its 36 bases are in frame from base 1. Trimming removed 5 bases from V and 8 bases from J, leaving 12 bases between the germline ends. Per the germline V gene, KGHSH is the CDR1 and LQKENI is the CDR2. Rearrangement joined TRBV18 to TRBJ1-2, with an unclear D gene assignment. This clonotype was obtained from a woman between 70 and 85 years old with acute or convalescent COVID-19. The specimen was peripheral blood. The sequenced DNA is TGTGCCAGCTCATCCAACCTATCCGGCTACACCTTC. It is translated as CASSSNLSGYTF.